This TCR beta chain was obtained from a study of Ad26.COV2.S vaccination and SARS-CoV-2 variants. Study details: Donor participated within the Ad26.COV2.S arm of the COV1001 trial. General study results and limits: Spike-specific TCR breadth in vaccine recipients exceeded that seen in placebo recipients.

Clones were sequenced by immunoSEQ multiplex PCR, and TCRdb holds only the in-frame ones, with some missing. The table shows about 680,000 clones, with 80% to 90% occurring only once. As to treatment: 19 received Ad26.COV2.S at low or high dose, single or two shots; several received placebo; per-sample allocation not given. Collection of the samples took place on day 63 after the first injection of vaccine or placebo. Within Boston, the person who donated was an adult of 18-55 years. Turning to this clone: Its antigen is not identified.

The sequencing here drew on peripheral blood, taken in a trial of Ad26.COV2.S vaccine versus placebo. The clonotype was recovered from a person between 18 and 65 years old who received the Ad26.COV2.S COVID-19 vaccine or a placebo.

The CDR3 DNA sequence: TGTGCCAGCAGTGCGAAGGGACAGCGACAAGAGACCCAGTACTTC. Translated, it gives CASSAKGQRQETQYF. This rearrangement joins TRBV2 to TRBJ2-5; 7 bases are shared with TRBD1. Unmatched junction bases numbered 7, after V lost 4 bases and J lost 2 bases. CDR1 is SNHLY, CDR2 FYNNEI, per germline. The CDR3 length is 15 residues.